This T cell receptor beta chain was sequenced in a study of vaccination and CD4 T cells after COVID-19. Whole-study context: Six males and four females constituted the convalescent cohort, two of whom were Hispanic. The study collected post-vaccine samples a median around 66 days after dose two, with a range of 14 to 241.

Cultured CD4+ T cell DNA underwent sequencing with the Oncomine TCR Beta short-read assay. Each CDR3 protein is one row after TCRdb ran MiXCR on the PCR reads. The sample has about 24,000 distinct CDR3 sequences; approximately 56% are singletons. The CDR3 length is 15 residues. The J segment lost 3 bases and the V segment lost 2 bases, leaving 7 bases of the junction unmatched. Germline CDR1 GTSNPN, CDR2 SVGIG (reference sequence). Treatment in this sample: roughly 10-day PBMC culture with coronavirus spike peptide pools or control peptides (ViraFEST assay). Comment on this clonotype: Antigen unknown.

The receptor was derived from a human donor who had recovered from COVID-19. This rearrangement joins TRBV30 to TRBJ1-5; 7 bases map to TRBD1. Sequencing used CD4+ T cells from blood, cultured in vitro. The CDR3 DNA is TGTGCCTGGAGTTTAAGAGACAGGGACAATCAGCCCCAGCATTTT. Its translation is CAWSLRDRDNQPQHF.